These T cell receptor beta chains were read from a single sample in a study of blood T cell repertoires in COVID-19. The assay was immunoSEQ multiplex PCR, and TCRdb's table has in-frame clones only and misses some. The sample has 95,000 to 100,000 clones, about nine tenths seen once. The sequenced sample was peripheral blood. Source of these receptors: a man aged 50-60 years with acute or convalescent COVID-19. Each CDR3 is given with its conserved first and last residue. D genes are given only for firm matches. Expanded clones get a size class; other rows say once, few or many, or leave the size out.

TRBV11-2	TRBJ2-3	TRBD2	few	CASRRRHRGGRTDTQYF	TGTGCCAGCAGACGCCGCCACCGCGGGGGACGCACAGATACGCAGTATTTT
TRBV2	TRBJ2-5	TRBD2	NA	CASGGTSGGRWETQYF	TGTGCCAGCGGCGGGACTAGCGGGGGCCGTTGGGAGACCCAGTACTTC
TRBV18	TRBJ1-1	NA	NA	CASSLDRNTEAFF	TGTGCCAGCTCCCTAGACCGGAACACTGAAGCTTTCTTT
TRBV4-3	TRBJ1-5	NA	NA	CASSQDGGKFQPQHF	TGCGCCAGCAGCCAAGACGGGGGAAAGTTTCAGCCCCAGCATTTT
TRBV5-6	TRBJ2-4	NA	once	CASSLDTNLAKNIQYF	TGTGCCAGCAGCTTGGATACTAATCTAGCCAAAAACATTCAGTACTTC
TRBV27	TRBJ1-6	TRBD1	NA	CASSFDRVRSPLHF	TGTGCCAGCAGTTTTGACAGGGTCAGATCACCCCTCCACTTT
TRBV20-1	TRBJ2-1	NA	NA	CSASPLNEQFF	TGCAGTGCTAGCCCTCTAAATGAGCAGTTCTTC
TRBV4-1	TRBJ2-7	TRBD2	NA	CASSQEWLAGSYEQYF	TGCGCCAGCAGCCAAGAGTGGCTAGCGGGCTCCTACGAGCAGTACTTC
TRBV4-1	TRBJ1-2	NA	NA	CASSQGVGDRANYGYTF	TGCGCCAGCAGCCAAGGCGTGGGAGACCGAGCGAACTATGGCTACACCTTC
TRBV5-4	TRBJ1-1	NA	NA	CASSSGLGGRYDTEAFF	TGTGCCAGCAGCTCGGGGTTGGGAGGCAGGTACGACACTGAAGCTTTCTTT
TRBV5-1	TRBJ1-5	TRBD1	NA	CASSWGTGDEEPQHF	TGCGCCAGCAGCTGGGGTACAGGGGATGAAGAGCCCCAGCATTTT
TRBV13	TRBJ1-1	TRBD1	NA	CASSLGTGGWVNTEAFF	TGTGCCAGCAGCTTGGGCACAGGGGGCTGGGTGAACACTGAAGCTTTCTTT
TRBV4-1	TRBJ1-2	NA	NA	CASSQEVQGSNYGYTF	TGCGCCAGCAGCCAAGAGGTGCAGGGATCTAACTATGGCTACACCTTC
TRBV6-1	TRBJ1-2	NA	NA	CASSGNLRTGKNGYTF	TGTGCCAGCAGTGGGAACCTCCGAACAGGGAAGAATGGCTACACCTTC
TRBV30	TRBJ2-5	NA	once	CAWSVSGETQYF	TGTGCCTGGAGTGTGAGCGGAGAGACCCAGTACTTC
TRBV6-4	TRBJ1-4	TRBD1	once	CASSETLQGRLFF	TGTGCCAGCAGTGAAACGCTACAGGGGAGGCTGTTTTTT
TRBV7-9	TRBJ1-1	TRBD1	NA	CASSRGQGATEAFF	TGTGCCAGCAGTCGCGGACAGGGGGCGACTGAAGCTTTCTTT
TRBV25-1	TRBJ1-4	NA	NA	CASSGIGDEKLFF	TGTGCCAGCAGTGGGATAGGGGATGAAAAACTGTTTTTT
TRBV19	TRBJ1-2	TRBD1	NA	CASTGTGGFYGYTF	TGTGCCAGCACCGGGACAGGGGGCTTCTATGGCTACACCTTC
TRBV19	TRBJ2-7	NA	NA	CASSQTTAGYEQYF	TGTGCCAGTAGCCAAACCACCGCAGGCTACGAGCAGTACTTC
TRBV4-1	TRBJ1-5	NA	NA	CASSQAGVGNQPQHF	TGCGCCAGCAGCCAAGCAGGGGTTGGCAATCAGCCCCAGCATTTT